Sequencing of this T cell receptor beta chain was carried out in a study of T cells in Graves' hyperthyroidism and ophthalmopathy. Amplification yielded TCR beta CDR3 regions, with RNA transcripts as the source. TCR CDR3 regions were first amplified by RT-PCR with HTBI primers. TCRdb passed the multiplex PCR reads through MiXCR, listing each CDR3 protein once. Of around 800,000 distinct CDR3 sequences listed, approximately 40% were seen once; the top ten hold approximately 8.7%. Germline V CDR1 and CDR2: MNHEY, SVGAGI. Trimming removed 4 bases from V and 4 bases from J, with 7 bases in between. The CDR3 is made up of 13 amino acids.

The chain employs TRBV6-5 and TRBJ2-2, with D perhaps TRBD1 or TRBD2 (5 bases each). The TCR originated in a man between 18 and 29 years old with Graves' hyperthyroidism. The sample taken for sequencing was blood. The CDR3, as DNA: TGTGCCAGCAGTTGGGACCCCACCGGGGAGCTGTTTTTT. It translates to CASSWDPTGELFF.